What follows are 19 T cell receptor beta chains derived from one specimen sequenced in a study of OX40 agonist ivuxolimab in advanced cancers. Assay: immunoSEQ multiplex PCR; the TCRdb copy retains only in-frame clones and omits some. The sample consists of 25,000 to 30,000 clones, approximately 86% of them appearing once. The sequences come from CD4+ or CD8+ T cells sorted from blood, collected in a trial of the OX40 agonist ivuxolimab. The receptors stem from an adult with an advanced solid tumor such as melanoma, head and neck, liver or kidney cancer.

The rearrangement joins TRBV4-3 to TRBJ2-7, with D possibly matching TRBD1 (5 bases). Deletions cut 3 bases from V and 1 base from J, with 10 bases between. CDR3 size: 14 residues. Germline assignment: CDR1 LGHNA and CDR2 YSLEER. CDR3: CASSHGASSYEQYF. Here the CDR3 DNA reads TGCGCCAGCAGCCATGGGGCTTCATCCTACGAGCAGTACTTC.

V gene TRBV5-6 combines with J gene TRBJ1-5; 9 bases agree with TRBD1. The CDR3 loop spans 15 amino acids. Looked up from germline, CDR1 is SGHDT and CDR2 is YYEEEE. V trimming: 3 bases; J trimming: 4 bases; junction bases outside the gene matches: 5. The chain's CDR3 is CASSSSDRGNQPQHF. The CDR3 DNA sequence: TGTGCCAGCAGCTCCTCCGACAGGGGGAATCAGCCCCAGCATTTT.

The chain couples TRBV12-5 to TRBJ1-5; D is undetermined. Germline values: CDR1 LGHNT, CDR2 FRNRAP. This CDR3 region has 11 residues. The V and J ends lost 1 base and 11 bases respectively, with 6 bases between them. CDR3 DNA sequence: TGTGCTAGTGGTTTGGCCTGGGCCCAGCATTTT. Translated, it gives CASGLAWAQHF.

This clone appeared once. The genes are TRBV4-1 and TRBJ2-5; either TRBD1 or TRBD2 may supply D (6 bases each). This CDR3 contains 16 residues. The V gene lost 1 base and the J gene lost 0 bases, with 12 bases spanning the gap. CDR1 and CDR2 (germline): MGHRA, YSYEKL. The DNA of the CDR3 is TGCGCCAGCAGCCAAGTAGGAGGGGGGAACCAAGAGACCCAGTACTTC. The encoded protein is CASSQVGGGNQETQYF.

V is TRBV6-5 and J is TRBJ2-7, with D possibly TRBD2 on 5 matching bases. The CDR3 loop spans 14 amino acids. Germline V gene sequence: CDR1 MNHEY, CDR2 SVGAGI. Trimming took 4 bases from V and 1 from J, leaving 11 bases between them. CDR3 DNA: TGTGCCAGCAGTTTACTAGGGTCTTCCTACGAGCAGTACTTC. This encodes CASSLLGSSYEQYF.

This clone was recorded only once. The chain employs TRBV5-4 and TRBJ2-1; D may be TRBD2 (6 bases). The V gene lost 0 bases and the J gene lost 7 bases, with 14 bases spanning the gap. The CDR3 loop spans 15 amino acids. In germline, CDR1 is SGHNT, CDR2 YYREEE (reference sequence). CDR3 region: CASSLERENGNEQFF. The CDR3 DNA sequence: TGTGCCAGCAGCTTGGAACGGGAGAATGGGAATGAGCAGTTCTTC.

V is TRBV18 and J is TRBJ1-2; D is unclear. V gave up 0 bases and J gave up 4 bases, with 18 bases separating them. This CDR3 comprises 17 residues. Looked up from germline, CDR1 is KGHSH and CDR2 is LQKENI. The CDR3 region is CASSPPSRTEPAYGYTF. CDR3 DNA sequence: TGTGCCAGCTCACCACCTTCACGGACGGAACCGGCCTATGGCTACACCTTC.

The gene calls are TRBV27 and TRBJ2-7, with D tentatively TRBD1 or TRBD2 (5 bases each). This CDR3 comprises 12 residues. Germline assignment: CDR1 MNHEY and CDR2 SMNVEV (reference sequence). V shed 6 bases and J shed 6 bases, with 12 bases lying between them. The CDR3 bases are TGTGCCAGCAGGGGACCGTTCGGCGAGCAGTACTTC. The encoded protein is CASRGPFGEQYF.

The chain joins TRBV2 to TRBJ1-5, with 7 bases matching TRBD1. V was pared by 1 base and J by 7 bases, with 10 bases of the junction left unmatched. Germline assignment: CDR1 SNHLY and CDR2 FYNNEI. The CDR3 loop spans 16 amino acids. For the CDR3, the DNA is TGTGCCAGCAGTGAAGGTGACAGGGATCCATGGCAGCCCCAGCATTTT. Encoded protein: CASSEGDRDPWQPQHF.

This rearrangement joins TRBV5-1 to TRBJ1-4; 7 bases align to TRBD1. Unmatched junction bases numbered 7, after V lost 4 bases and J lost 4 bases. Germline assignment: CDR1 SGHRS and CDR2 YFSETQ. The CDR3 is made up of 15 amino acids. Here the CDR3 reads CASSPNRGLNEKLFF. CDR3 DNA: TGCGCCAGCAGCCCAAACAGGGGACTTAATGAAAAACTGTTTTTT. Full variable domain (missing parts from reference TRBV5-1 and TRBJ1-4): KAGVTQTPRYLIKTRGQQVTLSCSPISGHRSVSWYQQTPGQGLQFLFEYFSETQRNKGNFPGRFSGRQFSNSRSEMNVSTLELGDSALYLCASSPNRGLNEKLFFGSGTQLSVL.

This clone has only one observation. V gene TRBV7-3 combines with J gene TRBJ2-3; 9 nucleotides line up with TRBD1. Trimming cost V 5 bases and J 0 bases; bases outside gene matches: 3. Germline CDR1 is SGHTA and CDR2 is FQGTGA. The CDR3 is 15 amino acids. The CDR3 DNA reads TGTGCCAGCAGCCCCGGGACAGGGAGCACAGATACGCAGTATTTT. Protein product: CASSPGTGSTDTQYF.

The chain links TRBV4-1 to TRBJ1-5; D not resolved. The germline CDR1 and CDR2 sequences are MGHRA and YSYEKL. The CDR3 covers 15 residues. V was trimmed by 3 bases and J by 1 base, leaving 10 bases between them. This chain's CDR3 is CASSQRDLSNQPQHF. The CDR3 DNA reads TGCGCCAGCAGCCAGCGGGATCTGAGCAATCAGCCCCAGCATTTT.

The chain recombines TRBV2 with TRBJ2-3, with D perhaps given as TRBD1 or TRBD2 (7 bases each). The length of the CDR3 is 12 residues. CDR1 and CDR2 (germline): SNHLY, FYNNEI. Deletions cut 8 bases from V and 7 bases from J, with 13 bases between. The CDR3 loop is CASPGGGYTQYF. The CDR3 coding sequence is TGTGCCAGCCCAGGGGGGGGTTATACGCAGTATTTT.

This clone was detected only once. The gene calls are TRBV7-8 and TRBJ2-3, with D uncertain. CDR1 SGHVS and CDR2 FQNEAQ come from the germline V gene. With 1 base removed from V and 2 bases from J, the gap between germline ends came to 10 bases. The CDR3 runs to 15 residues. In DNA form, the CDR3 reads TGTGCCAGCAGCTTAGAACAGCTTTTCACAGATACGCAGTATTTT. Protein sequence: CASSLEQLFTDTQYF.

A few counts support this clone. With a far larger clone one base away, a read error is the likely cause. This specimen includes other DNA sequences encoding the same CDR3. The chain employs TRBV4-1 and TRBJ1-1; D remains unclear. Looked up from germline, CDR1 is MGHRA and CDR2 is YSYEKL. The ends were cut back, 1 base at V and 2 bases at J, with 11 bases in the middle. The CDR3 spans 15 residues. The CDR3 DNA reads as TGCGCCAGCAGCCAAGGGACGGGTCAAAACACTGAAGCTTTCTTT. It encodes CASSQGTGQNTEAFF.

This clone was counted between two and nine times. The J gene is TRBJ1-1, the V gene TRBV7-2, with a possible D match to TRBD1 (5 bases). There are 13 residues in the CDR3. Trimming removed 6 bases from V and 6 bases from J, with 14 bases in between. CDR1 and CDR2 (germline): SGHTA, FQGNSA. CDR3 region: CASSWRQNSEAFF. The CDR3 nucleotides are TGTGCCAGCAGTTGGAGACAGAATTCTGAAGCTTTCTTT.

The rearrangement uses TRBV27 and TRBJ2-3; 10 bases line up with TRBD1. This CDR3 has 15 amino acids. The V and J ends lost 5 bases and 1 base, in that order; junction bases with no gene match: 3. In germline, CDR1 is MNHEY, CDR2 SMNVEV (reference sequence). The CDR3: CASSPGTGGTDTQYF. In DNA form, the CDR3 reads TGTGCCAGCAGTCCCGGGACAGGGGGCACAGATACGCAGTATTTT.

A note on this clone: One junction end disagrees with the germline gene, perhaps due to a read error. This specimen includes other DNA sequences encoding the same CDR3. The CDR3 sequence is CASSLSRGREAFF. The DNA for the CDR3 is TGTGCTAGCAGCTTGTCTAGGGGGAGAGAAGCTTTCTTT. This chain links TRBV5-4 with TRBJ1-1; maybe TRBD1 (6 bases). There are 13 residues in the CDR3. Germline V gene sequence: CDR1 SGHNT, CDR2 YYREEE (reference sequence).

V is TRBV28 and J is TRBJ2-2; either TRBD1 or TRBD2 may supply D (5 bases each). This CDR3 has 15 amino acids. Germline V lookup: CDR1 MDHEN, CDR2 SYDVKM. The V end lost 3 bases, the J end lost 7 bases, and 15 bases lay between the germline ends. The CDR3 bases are TGTGCCAGCAGTTTCCAGAGGGGTATAGGCGGGGAGCTGTTTTTT. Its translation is CASSFQRGIGGELFF.